These 12 T cell receptor beta chains originate from one sample sequenced in a study of blood T cells in healthy people across ages. Then a second PCR, running roughly 7 to 11 cycles, was carried out with a sample-barcoded 5' primer and a J-beta primer mix. TCRdb re-derived calls from the 5' RACE reads in MiXCR, one entry per CDR3 protein. The data contain some 760,000 distinct CDR3 sequences, 20% to 30% of them singletons. Another study also made use of these data, one on T cells of mothers and their children.

The sequencing input was blood. The receptors stem from a boy aged 5-17 years in good health.

This clonotype was found a few times. The V and J genes are TRBV6-1 and TRBJ2-5; D not certain. The J call may be mistaken, given a closer DNA end match to TRBJ2-1. Germline V CDR1 and CDR2: MNHNS, SASEGT. The CDR3 runs 13 residues. The CDR3 DNA reads TGTGCCAGCAGTGTGGAAAGCCTCGGGGAGCAGTTCTTC. Protein sequence: CASSVESLGEQFF.

This clonotype turned up a few times. V and J are TRBV12-3 or TRBV12-4 and TRBJ1-1; no reliable D call. V gave up 2 bases and J gave up 2 bases, with 9 bases separating them. This CDR3 region has 14 residues. CDR3 amino acids: CASSLSEFNTEAFF. DNA of the CDR3: TGTGCCAGCAGTTTATCCGAATTCAACACTGAAGCTTTCTTT.

The CDR3 reads CASSYDYRQETQYF. In DNA, the CDR3 is TGCGCCAGCAGTTATGACTACCGACAAGAGACCCAGTACTTC. The chain couples TRBV5-1 to TRBJ2-5, with D perhaps matching TRBD2 (5 bases). Trimming shortened V by 5 bases and J by 2 bases, and 13 bases separated the two germline ends. CDR1 and CDR2 from the germline V gene are SGHRS and YFSETQ. CDR3 size: 14 residues.

This clonotype was detected a few times. J is TRBJ2-6 and V is TRBV6-5, with D perhaps TRBD2 (5 bases). Germline V lookup: CDR1 MNHEY, CDR2 SVGAGI. This CDR3 has 15 residues. Trimming removed 5 bases from V and 0 bases from J, with 8 bases in between. The CDR3 DNA is TGTGCCAGCAGTACTGGGAGCTCTGGGGCCAACGTCCTGACTTTC. Protein product: CASSTGSSGANVLTF.

This sequence joins TRBV12-3 or TRBV12-4 and TRBJ2-5; no definite D call. There are 12 residues in the CDR3. V lost 6 bases and J 3 bases, leaving 8 bases between the germline ends. CDR3 sequence: CASRRIEETQYF. The CDR3 DNA sequence: TGTGCCAGCAGACGGATCGAAGAGACCCAGTACTTC.

The chain joins TRBV29-1 to TRBJ1-2; possibly TRBD1 for D (5 bases). The CDR3 totals 12 residues. The germline V gene has CDR1 SQVTM and CDR2 ANQGSEA. V gave up 4 bases and J gave up 1 base, with 7 bases separating them. CDR3 DNA sequence: TGCAGCGTTGTAAGGGGTAACTATGGCTACACCTTC. It encodes CSVVRGNYGYTF.

The sample holds a few counts of this clonotype. CDR3 protein: CASSLSRVDGNTEAFF. CDR3 DNA sequence: TGCGCCAGCAGCTTGTCCAGGGTTGATGGGAACACTGAAGCTTTCTTT. The rearrangement links TRBV5-1 to TRBJ1-1; D perhaps matches TRBD1 (5 bases). The V gene's germline CDR1 is SGHRS and CDR2 YFSETQ. CDR3 length: 16 residues. V was clipped by 1 base and J by 1 base, with 14 bases between them.

This clonotype has at least ten counts. Mismatch with germline at one junction end may stem from a read error. This chain joins TRBV5-1 and TRBJ2-7, with TRBD2 as a possible D gene (5 bases). This CDR3 spans 13 amino acids. Germline V gene sequence: CDR1 SGHRS, CDR2 YFSETQ. CDR3 amino acids: CASSRGSSYEQYF. As DNA, the CDR3 is TGTGCCAGCAGCCGGGGAAGCTCCTACGAGCAGTACTTC.

A remark on this clonotype: A read error may produce the germline difference seen at one junction end. This chain links TRBV27 with TRBJ1-3; D not resolved. This CDR3 has 16 residues. Germline assignment: CDR1 MNHEY and CDR2 SMNVEV (reference sequence). This CDR3 is CASSGRPPYSGNTTYF. CDR3 sequence (DNA): TGTGCCAGCAGTGGCCGCCCCCCGTACTCTGGAAACACCACATATTTT.

The rearrangement joins TRBV6-2 or TRBV6-3 to TRBJ2-3; 10 nucleotides agree with TRBD2. V shed 0 bases and J 6 bases; nucleotides not matched to a gene: 9. This CDR3 spans 17 amino acids. CDR1 and CDR2 (germline): MNHEY, SVGEGT. The CDR3 loop reads CASSYSASGGPVDTQYF. CDR3 in DNA: TGTGCCAGCAGTTACTCGGCTAGCGGGGGTCCAGTGGATACGCAGTATTTT.

This clonotype was counted only a few times. The chain combines TRBV29-1 with TRBJ1-2; TRBD1 agrees at 8 bases. Germline lookup yields CDR1 SQVTM and CDR2 ANQGSEA. Losses at the gene ends were 7 bases for V and 2 bases for J; bases not matched to a gene: 6. The length of the CDR3 is 13 residues. Here the CDR3 reads CSAWTGTNYGYTF. The CDR3 nucleotides are TGCAGCGCTTGGACAGGGACCAACTATGGCTACACCTTC.

This chain uses TRBV6-6 with TRBJ2-7; possibly TRBD2 for D (6 bases). The ends were cut back, 2 bases at V and 5 bases at J, with 16 bases in the middle. Germline loops: CDR1 MNHNY, CDR2 SVGAGI (reference sequence). The CDR3 is 15 residues long. CDR3 DNA sequence: TGTGCCAGCAGTTACCGTGACGCTGGAGGGGACGAGCAGTACTTC. This gives the protein CASSYRDAGGDEQYF.